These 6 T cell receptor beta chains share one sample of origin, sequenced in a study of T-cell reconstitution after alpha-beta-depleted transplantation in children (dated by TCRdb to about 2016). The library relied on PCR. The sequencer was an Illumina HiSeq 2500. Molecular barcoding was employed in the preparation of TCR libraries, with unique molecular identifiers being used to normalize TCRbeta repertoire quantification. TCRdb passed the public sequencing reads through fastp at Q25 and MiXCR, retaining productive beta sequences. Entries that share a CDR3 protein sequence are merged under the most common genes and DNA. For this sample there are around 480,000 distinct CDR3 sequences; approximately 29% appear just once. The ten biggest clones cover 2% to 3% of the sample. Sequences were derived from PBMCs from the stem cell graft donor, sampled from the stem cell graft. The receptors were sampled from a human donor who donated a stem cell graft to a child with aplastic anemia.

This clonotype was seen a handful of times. The CDR3: CASSYTGLAGLWQFF. In DNA, the CDR3 is TGTGCCAGCAGTTACACAGGACTAGCGGGATTATGGCAGTTCTTC. V usage is TRBV6-2 or TRBV6-3 and J usage is TRBJ2-1; 12 bases fit TRBD2. V was pared by 2 bases and J by 12 bases, with 8 bases of the junction left unmatched. Germline CDR1 reads MNHEY; CDR2 reads SVGEGT. The CDR3 length is 15 residues.

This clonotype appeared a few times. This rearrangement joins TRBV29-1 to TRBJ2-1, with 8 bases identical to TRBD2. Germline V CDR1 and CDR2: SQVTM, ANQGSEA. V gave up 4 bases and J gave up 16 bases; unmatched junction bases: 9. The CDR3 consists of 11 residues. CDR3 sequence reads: CSVGPVVAGFF. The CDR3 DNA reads TGCAGCGTTGGCCCCGTGGTAGCGGGATTCTTC.

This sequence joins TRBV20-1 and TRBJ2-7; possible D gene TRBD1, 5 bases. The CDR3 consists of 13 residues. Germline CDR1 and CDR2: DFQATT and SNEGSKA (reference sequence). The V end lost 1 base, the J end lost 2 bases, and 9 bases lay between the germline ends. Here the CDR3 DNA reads TGCAGTGCTAGAGTACAGGCCCCCTACGAGCAGTACTTC. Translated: CSARVQAPYEQYF.

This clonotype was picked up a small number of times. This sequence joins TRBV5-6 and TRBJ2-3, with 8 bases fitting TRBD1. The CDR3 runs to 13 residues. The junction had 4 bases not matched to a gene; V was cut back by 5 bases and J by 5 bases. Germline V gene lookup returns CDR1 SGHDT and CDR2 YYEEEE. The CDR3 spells CASSRQGLDTQYF. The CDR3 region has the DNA TGTGCCAGCAGTAGACAGGGGCTAGATACGCAGTATTTT.

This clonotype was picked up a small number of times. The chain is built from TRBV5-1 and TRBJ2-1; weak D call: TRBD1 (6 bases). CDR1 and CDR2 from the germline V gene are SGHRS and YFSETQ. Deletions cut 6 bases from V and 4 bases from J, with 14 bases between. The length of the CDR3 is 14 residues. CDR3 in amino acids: CASTLQGMYNEQFF. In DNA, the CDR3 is TGCGCCAGCACCCTACAGGGAATGTACAATGAGCAGTTCTTC. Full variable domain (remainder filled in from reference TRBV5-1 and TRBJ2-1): KAGVTQTPRYLIKTRGQQVTLSCSPISGHRSVSWYQQTPGQGLQFLFEYFSETQRNKGNFPGRFSGRQFSNSRSEMNVSTLELGDSALYLCASTLQGMYNEQFFGPGTRLTVL.

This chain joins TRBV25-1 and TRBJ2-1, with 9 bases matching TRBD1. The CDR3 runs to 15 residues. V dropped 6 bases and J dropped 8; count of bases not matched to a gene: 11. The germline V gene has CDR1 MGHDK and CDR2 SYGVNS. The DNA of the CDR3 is TGTGCCAGCAGGGAAGGACAGGGGTTAGTGGATGAGCAGTTCTTC. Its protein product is CASREGQGLVDEQFF.